This T cell receptor beta chain emerged from a study of T cells in Graves' hyperthyroidism and ophthalmopathy (dated by TCRdb to between 2017 and 2020). Regarding the complete study: Peripheral blood samples were taken at initial diagnosis, before any treatment was given. The study also compared thyroid tissue and blood T-cell repertoires from roughly six Graves' hyperthyroidism patients. After blood sampling, hyperthyroidism patients were treated with methimazole at a starting dose of 30 mg daily, and ophthalmopathy patients were treated with high-dose intravenous methylprednisolone. An independent validation cohort of under 20 hyperthyroidism patients and 17 patients who later progressed to ophthalmopathy tested prospective prediction of ophthalmopathy. The roughly 100 discovery patients were randomly split 7:3 into training and test sets. The paper describes TCR Vbeta CDR3 sequencing of some 130 peripheral blood samples, made up of around 41 ophthalmopathy patients, over 70 hyperthyroidism patients and some 17 progressor patients. TCR V-J signatures able to tell the groups apart were searched for in a discovery cohort of more than 90 patients, of whom fewer than 45 had Graves' ophthalmopathy and 55 to 65 had stable Graves' hyperthyroidism. Broader findings and caveats from the paper: Most expanded thyroid clonotypes (frequency above 0.001) were also detected in blood, suggesting blood repertoires may reflect thyroid immune responses. No statistical method was used to set the sample size in advance, and investigators knew the group allocation. In validation, the model predicted progression to ophthalmopathy with around 71% sensitivity and around 72% specificity, a median of 6.5 months before onset. A 13 V-J signature model separated ophthalmopathy from stable hyperthyroidism, with just over 85% sensitivity and 81.08% specificity in cross-validation and 80%/75% in testing.

Stable Graves' hyperthyroidism was defined as the absence of progression to ophthalmopathy over 18 months of follow-up. The hyperthyroidism patients were between 18 and 65 years old and newly diagnosed, with a disease duration of less than 2 months. Any patient with an uncontrolled infection, another autoimmune disease, pregnancy or lactation was excluded. Diagnoses were based on clinical symptoms, serum thyroxine and TRAb, thyroid ultrasound and orbital computed tomography. PBMCs were isolated from about 9.2 ml of fresh peripheral blood by Ficoll-Paque density gradient centrifugation. Total RNA was extracted with Trizol reagent, and quality was checked on an Agilent 2100 Bioanalyzer. This clonotype was seen at least ten times. It lacks a known antigen. There are no base qualities to consult, and no much larger clone falls within one base. CDR1 LNHNV and CDR2 YYDKDF are derived from the germline V gene (reference sequence). The CDR3, cysteine through phenylalanine, is 15 amino acids long. Only the CDR3 DNA stays, 45 bases, in frame from base 1. V gives up 0 bases and J gives up 6 bases, and the segment between their germline ends measures 12 bases.

The TCR beta CDR3 regions were amplified from the RNA transcripts. The TCR CDR3 was subjected to a first round of RT-PCR using the HTBI primer set and the Qiagen OneStep RT-PCR kit. Libraries were constructed in a second round of multiplex PCR, after which size selection and purification were carried out. Paired-end sequencing of the libraries was performed with 100 bp reads on an Illumina HiSeq2000. On the study's bioinformatics: SOAPnuke was used to process the raw data, removing reads that contained adapters or uncalled bases, had a mean Phred below 15, or lacked an exact match to the constant primer or identifier. High-quality paired reads were merged using COPE v1.2.5, and each unique nucleotide sequence was defined as a clonotype. MiTCR v1.1 was used to align clonotypes to the IMGT TRBV, TRBD and TRBJ reference segments. Only V-J combinations with frequency above 0.0001, covering approximately 99% of repertoires, were analysed. The TCS score was defined as the ratio of F50 (clonal expansion) to E x V (chaos), calculated using BLOSUM62-based TCRdist between CDR3 peptides within each V-J. Welch's t-statistics and random forest reduced 500 to 650 V-J features to roughly 13, which were used in a naive Bayes classifier (R e1071). TCRdb reworked the public reads: Q25 trimming with fastp, MiXCR clone assembly, productive beta chains retained. Identical CDR3 protein sequences are pooled into one entry, listed with their most common genes and DNA. The V and J calls and clone size are TCRdb's, not the authors'. Within this sample are some 620,000 distinct CDR3 sequences, with roughly 17% of them counted one time only. The ten largest clonotypes hold approximately 3.8% of the sample.

The V gene is TRBV15 and the J gene is TRBJ2-4; the D gene is perhaps TRBD2, on 6 matching bases. Sequences were obtained from blood. The source is a woman in her twenties or thirties with Graves' hyperthyroidism. The nucleotide sequence is TGTGCCACCAGCAGAGATCTGGAGGGTACAAACATTCAGTACTTC. Its protein product is CATSRDLEGTNIQYF.